This entry features one TCR beta chain sequence. Its antigen is currently not known. No base quality values were provided; no much bigger clone lies one nucleotide off. The sample originates from a study of blood T cell repertoires in COVID-19 (dated by TCRdb to the early 2020s). For the wider study: Collaborator samples came from the United States, Italy and Spain and covered acute and convalescent phases of COVID-19. The sample metadata nearly always contained a de-identified subject ID, COVID-19 status, age in years and sex. Samples were obtained from the ongoing ImmuneRACE study (first 160 participants) and from some 1,200 subjects provided by 6 global collaborators. Deeply sampled blood TCRbeta repertoires from subjects exposed to, actively infected with, or recovered from COVID-19 were included in the dataset. The repertoires were released in a freely available public database intended as a resource for research on the immune response to SARS-CoV-2. Where available, HLA class I and class II types were taken from metadata supplied by the sample provider and were not determined by assay-based typing. The material from the prospective study consisted of cDNA or gDNA derived from T cells, B-cell-depleted T cells, or PBMCs. Summary of the overall study and its limitations: Clinical and demographic metadata were provided uncurated, with the amount varying by source and participant.

Collaborating institutions collected whole blood in K2EDTA tubes following their own protocols. Collaborator samples were shipped for TCRbeta analysis as frozen whole blood, isolated PBMCs, or DNA extracted from either sample type. V sheds 3 bases and J sheds 4 bases, leaving 12 bases between their ends. The CDR3 runs 14 residues from the cysteine to the phenylalanine. The read is trimmed to its CDR3 DNA, 42 bases read in frame from base 1. The germline V gene (reference sequence) gives CDR1 as LNHNV and CDR2 as YYDKDF. TCRbeta CDR3 regions were amplified from genomic DNA using the immunoSEQ Assay, a bias-controlled multiplex PCR. Turning to the authors' computational methods: The number of nucleated cells in each sample was estimated from the amplification of reference gene primers within the assay. Sequence reads were collapsed and filtered to measure the absolute abundance of every unique TCRbeta CDR3 rearrangement. For each sample, productive Simpson clonality was calculated as the square root of Simpson's diversity index across productive rearrangements. Entries here come from immuneACCESS through TCRdb and include only in-frame sequences with V and J called. Some clones fail to appear in such tables; in the studies checked, an unresolved V gene covers under half of the shortfall, and the cause of the remainder is unknown. V, J and clone size derive from that table, while D and trimming were established from the DNA sequence. The table for this sample lists 40,000 to 60,000 clones; roughly 88% of them were counted only once. Less than 10% of the sample is in the top ten clones.

This chain is built from TRBV15 and TRBJ1-2; the D gene cannot be named for sure. Input material: peripheral blood. The receptor was isolated from a human donor in a cohort sampled during active COVID-19. The nucleotide sequence reads TGTGCCACCAGCAGCCCGGACGGGATCTATGGCTACACCTTC. This yields the protein CATSSPDGIYGYTF.